This is a list of T cell receptor beta chains from one sample in a study of siplizumab effects on memory and regulatory T cells. TCRdb's table, derived via immunoSEQ multiplex PCR, lists solely in-frame clones and lacks some. In the table there are some 100,000 clones, over 85% of which are singletons. The sample comprised CD8+ T cells sorted from blood. Receptors were obtained from a human donor in good health. Each CDR3 is given with its conserved first and last residue. The D gene is left open where the match is weak. For some rows the clone size is stated as once, few or many, or as a class when expanded; others skip it.

j_gene: TRBJ2-2; abundance: -; v_gene: TRBV2; d_gene: -; CDR3aa: CASRGPLLTGELFF; CDR3nt: TGTGCCAGCAGGGGTCCCTTACTCACCGGGGAGCTGTTTTTT
j_gene: TRBJ1-3; abundance: -; v_gene: TRBV10-3; d_gene: TRBD1; CDR3aa: CAISDFDRAGNTIYF; CDR3nt: TGTGCCATCAGTGACTTCGACAGGGCTGGAAACACCATATATTTT
j_gene: TRBJ1-1; abundance: -; v_gene: TRBV25-1; d_gene: -; CDR3aa: CASSDDSGHFNAFF; CDR3nt: TGTGCCAGCAGTGACGATTCGGGACATTTTAATGCTTTCTTT
j_gene: TRBJ2-7; abundance: -; v_gene: TRBV9; d_gene: -; CDR3aa: CASSVGATAGSYEQYF; CDR3nt: TGTGCCAGCAGCGTAGGAGCGACAGCGGGCTCCTACGAGCAGTACTTC
j_gene: TRBJ2-2; abundance: -; v_gene: TRBV27; d_gene: -; CDR3aa: CASGYTGELFF; CDR3nt: TGTGCCAGCGGGTACACCGGGGAGCTGTTTTTT
j_gene: TRBJ1-2; abundance: -; v_gene: TRBV7-9; d_gene: -; CDR3aa: CASGPGGVEADGYTF; CDR3nt: TGTGCCAGCGGGCCAGGTGGGGTTGAGGCGGATGGCTACACCTTC
j_gene: TRBJ2-1; abundance: -; v_gene: TRBV30; d_gene: TRBD2; CDR3aa: CAWSVSHLRGASSYNEQFF; CDR3nt: TGTGCCTGGAGTGTATCACACCTGCGGGGGGCCAGCTCCTACAATGAGCAGTTCTTC
j_gene: TRBJ2-3; abundance: -; v_gene: TRBV2; d_gene: -; CDR3aa: CASSGDLGTDTQYF; CDR3nt: TGTGCCAGCAGTGGGGACCTCGGGACAGATACGCAGTATTTT
j_gene: TRBJ2-3; abundance: -; v_gene: TRBV7-7; d_gene: -; CDR3aa: CASSLAPGLTSTDTQYF; CDR3nt: TGTGCTAGCAGCTTAGCGCCCGGGCTGACTAGCACAGATACGCAGTATTTT
j_gene: TRBJ2-7; abundance: once; v_gene: TRBV5-6; d_gene: -; CDR3aa: CASSRATQPLSYEQYF; CDR3nt: TGTGCCAGCAGCCGCGCAACTCAGCCCCTCTCCTACGAGCAGTACTTC
j_gene: TRBJ1-3; abundance: -; v_gene: TRBV25-1; d_gene: -; CDR3aa: CASSDLGVSGNTIYF; CDR3nt: TGTGCCAGCAGTGATTTGGGGGTTTCAGGAAACACCATATATTTT
j_gene: TRBJ2-1; abundance: -; v_gene: TRBV13; d_gene: TRBD2; CDR3aa: CASSLASGTSGASSYNEQFF; CDR3nt: TGTGCCAGCAGCTTAGCTTCCGGGACTAGCGGGGCAAGCTCCTACAATGAGCAGTTCTTC
j_gene: TRBJ2-7; abundance: -; v_gene: TRBV13; d_gene: -; CDR3aa: CASSQGLTYEQYF; CDR3nt: TGTGCCAGCAGCCAGGGCCTCACCTACGAGCAGTACTTC
j_gene: TRBJ2-2; abundance: -; v_gene: TRBV7-6; d_gene: TRBD2; CDR3aa: CASSLGIAGGPPGELFF; CDR3nt: TGTGCCAGCAGCTTAGGTATAGCGGGAGGGCCGCCCGGGGAGCTGTTTTTT
j_gene: TRBJ2-7; abundance: -; v_gene: TRBV5-1; d_gene: -; CDR3aa: CASSLGTDSSYEQYF; CDR3nt: TGCGCCAGCAGCTTGGGGACGGATAGCTCCTACGAGCAGTACTTC
j_gene: TRBJ2-2; abundance: -; v_gene: TRBV5-8; d_gene: -; CDR3aa: CASSLLGELFF; CDR3nt: TGTGCCAGCAGCCTGCTCGGGGAGCTGTTTTTT
j_gene: TRBJ2-2; abundance: -; v_gene: TRBV27; d_gene: -; CDR3aa: CASSKNTGELFF; CDR3nt: TGTGCCAGCAGTAAAAACACCGGGGAGCTGTTTTTT
j_gene: TRBJ2-3; abundance: -; v_gene: TRBV27; d_gene: -; CDR3aa: CASRTGTTNTDTQYF; CDR3nt: TGTGCCAGCAGAACAGGGACGACTAACACAGATACGCAGTATTTT
j_gene: TRBJ2-1; abundance: -; v_gene: TRBV9; d_gene: TRBD2; CDR3aa: CASSVSLLAGVPSSYNEQFF; CDR3nt: TGTGCCAGCAGCGTAAGCCTCCTAGCGGGGGTACCTAGCTCCTACAATGAGCAGTTCTTC
j_gene: TRBJ2-5; abundance: once; v_gene: TRBV5-4; d_gene: TRBD2; CDR3aa: CASSPEARDYLQETQYF; CDR3nt: TGTGCCAGCAGCCCAGAGGCCCGGGACTACCTCCAAGAGACCCAGTACTTC
j_gene: TRBJ1-1; abundance: -; v_gene: TRBV4-1; d_gene: -; CDR3aa: CASSQTRGGGTEAFF; CDR3nt: TGCGCCAGCAGCCAAACGAGGGGGGGAGGCACTGAAGCTTTCTTT
j_gene: TRBJ1-3; abundance: -; v_gene: TRBV11-3; d_gene: -; CDR3aa: CASSIRRGVGNTIYF; CDR3nt: TGTGCCAGCAGCATAAGAAGGGGGGTTGGAAACACCATATATTTT
j_gene: TRBJ1-2; abundance: -; v_gene: TRBV5-1; d_gene: -; CDR3aa: CASSFEDPGNYGYTF; CDR3nt: TGCGCCAGCAGCTTCGAGGACCCAGGGAACTATGGCTACACCTTC
j_gene: TRBJ2-3; abundance: -; v_gene: TRBV13; d_gene: TRBD2; CDR3aa: CASSTYREATPDTQYF; CDR3nt: TGTGCCAGCAGCACATACCGGGAGGCCACACCAGATACGCAGTATTTT
j_gene: TRBJ2-7; abundance: -; v_gene: TRBV19; d_gene: -; CDR3aa: CACSSGQGGSYEQYF; CDR3nt: TGTGCCTGTTCCTCCGGACAGGGAGGGTCCTACGAGCAGTACTTC
j_gene: TRBJ2-7; abundance: -; v_gene: TRBV19; d_gene: -; CDR3aa: CASSPGLGYEQYF; CDR3nt: TGTGCCAGTAGTCCGGGACTGGGCTACGAGCAGTACTTC
j_gene: TRBJ1-5; abundance: -; v_gene: TRBV30; d_gene: -; CDR3aa: CAWSGEGSFSNQPQHF; CDR3nt: TGTGCCTGGAGCGGCGAGGGGAGTTTTAGCAATCAGCCCCAGCATTTT
j_gene: TRBJ1-2; abundance: -; v_gene: TRBV11-1; d_gene: TRBD1; CDR3aa: CASSFGQAFYGYTF; CDR3nt: TGTGCCAGCAGCTTCGGACAGGCGTTCTATGGCTACACCTTC
j_gene: TRBJ2-7; abundance: once; v_gene: TRBV19; d_gene: TRBD1; CDR3aa: CASSIGRGNYEQYF; CDR3nt: TGTGCCAGTAGTATAGGCAGGGGGAACTACGAGCAGTACTTC
j_gene: TRBJ2-7; abundance: -; v_gene: TRBV19; d_gene: -; CDR3aa: CASSAGQTYEQYF; CDR3nt: TGTGCCAGTAGTGCCGGACAGACCTACGAGCAGTACTTC
j_gene: TRBJ1-6; abundance: -; v_gene: TRBV2; d_gene: -; CDR3aa: CASSEALDSPLHF; CDR3nt: TGTGCCAGCAGTGAAGCGCTTGATTCACCCCTCCACTTT
j_gene: TRBJ2-3; abundance: -; v_gene: TRBV13; d_gene: -; CDR3aa: CASSPTLGGARDTDTQYF; CDR3nt: TGTGCCAGCAGCCCGACCTTGGGAGGTGCCCGAGACACAGATACGCAGTATTTT
j_gene: TRBJ2-1; abundance: once; v_gene: TRBV25-1; d_gene: TRBD2; CDR3aa: CASSETGLAEHNEQFF; CDR3nt: TGTGCCAGCAGTGAAACGGGACTAGCGGAACACAATGAGCAGTTCTTC
j_gene: TRBJ2-7; abundance: -; v_gene: TRBV30; d_gene: -; CDR3aa: CAWSVLRVEEQYF; CDR3nt: TGTGCCTGGAGTGTACTGAGGGTGGAGGAGCAGTACTTC
j_gene: TRBJ2-7; abundance: -; v_gene: TRBV6-5; d_gene: -; CDR3aa: CATAGGGDYEQYF; CDR3nt: TGTGCCACAGCCGGCGGCGGTGACTACGAGCAGTACTTC
j_gene: TRBJ1-2; abundance: once; v_gene: TRBV12-5; d_gene: -; CDR3aa: CASGPPPPHRYYGYTF; CDR3nt: TGTGCTAGTGGCCCCCCACCCCCCCACAGATACTATGGCTACACCTTC
j_gene: TRBJ2-1; abundance: -; v_gene: TRBV6-5; d_gene: -; CDR3aa: CASSYGVNEQFF; CDR3nt: TGTGCCAGCAGTTACGGGGTCAATGAGCAGTTCTTC
j_gene: TRBJ2-3; abundance: -; v_gene: TRBV2; d_gene: -; CDR3aa: CASSEAPSGTDTQYF; CDR3nt: TGTGCCAGCAGTGAAGCCCCGAGCGGCACAGATACGCAGTATTTT
j_gene: TRBJ1-3; abundance: -; v_gene: TRBV21-1; d_gene: -; CDR3aa: CASSKFTDSGNTIYF; CDR3nt: TGTGCCAGCAGCAAATTTACCGACTCTGGAAACACCATATATTTT
j_gene: TRBJ2-5; abundance: -; v_gene: TRBV7-8; d_gene: TRBD2; CDR3aa: CASSLAGGRGGETQYF; CDR3nt: TGTGCCAGCAGCTTAGCCGGCGGGAGGGGGGGAGAGACCCAGTACTTC
j_gene: TRBJ2-7; abundance: -; v_gene: TRBV4-2; d_gene: TRBD2; CDR3aa: CASSQPTSGGAYEQYF; CDR3nt: TGTGCCAGCAGCCAGCCTACTAGCGGGGGTGCCTACGAGCAGTACTTC
j_gene: TRBJ2-7; abundance: -; v_gene: TRBV11-2; d_gene: TRBD2; CDR3aa: CASSFSSGTLYEQYF; CDR3nt: TGTGCCAGCAGCTTCTCTAGCGGGACATTATACGAGCAGTACTTC
j_gene: TRBJ2-5; abundance: -; v_gene: TRBV19; d_gene: TRBD2; CDR3aa: CASSIVPSGVETQYF; CDR3nt: TGTGCCAGTAGTATAGTGCCTAGCGGGGTGGAGACCCAGTACTTC
j_gene: TRBJ1-1; abundance: -; v_gene: TRBV19; d_gene: -; CDR3aa: CASSPISTVNTEAFF; CDR3nt: TGTGCCAGTAGTCCCATCTCAACAGTGAACACTGAAGCTTTCTTT
j_gene: TRBJ2-5; abundance: -; v_gene: TRBV28; d_gene: TRBD1; CDR3aa: CASRLPGQGRQETQYF; CDR3nt: TGTGCCAGCAGGTTACCGGGACAGGGAAGGCAAGAGACCCAGTACTTC
j_gene: TRBJ2-5; abundance: -; v_gene: TRBV7-8; d_gene: TRBD2; CDR3aa: CASSEAGDRETQYF; CDR3nt: TGTGCCAGCAGCGAAGCGGGAGATAGGGAGACCCAGTACTTC
j_gene: TRBJ2-7; abundance: -; v_gene: TRBV2; d_gene: -; CDR3aa: CATSGGRAYEQYF; CDR3nt: TGTGCCACCTCCGGGGGCAGGGCTTACGAGCAGTACTTC
j_gene: TRBJ1-1; abundance: -; v_gene: TRBV9; d_gene: -; CDR3aa: CASSLSGGLENTEAFF; CDR3nt: TGTGCCAGCAGCCTTAGCGGGGGCCTCGAGAACACTGAAGCTTTCTTT
j_gene: TRBJ2-5; abundance: -; v_gene: TRBV4-3; d_gene: -; CDR3aa: CASSQVPLAAETQYF; CDR3nt: TGCGCCAGCAGCCAAGTTCCACTAGCCGCCGAGACCCAGTACTTC
j_gene: TRBJ2-7; abundance: -; v_gene: TRBV7-6; d_gene: TRBD2; CDR3aa: CASSPGTSGIGEQYF; CDR3nt: TGTGCCAGCAGCCCTGGGACTAGCGGGATAGGCGAGCAGTACTTC
j_gene: TRBJ1-2; abundance: -; v_gene: TRBV29-1; d_gene: -; CDR3aa: CSVEGSVTNYGYTF; CDR3nt: TGCAGCGTTGAGGGGAGTGTTACTAACTATGGCTACACCTTC
j_gene: TRBJ2-3; abundance: -; v_gene: TRBV2; d_gene: -; CDR3aa: CASSDGAGYTDTQYF; CDR3nt: TGTGCCAGCAGTGACGGGGCGGGGTACACAGATACGCAGTATTTT
j_gene: TRBJ2-1; abundance: -; v_gene: TRBV6-5; d_gene: -; CDR3aa: CASSYSGTVFGNEQFF; CDR3nt: TGTGCCAGCAGTTACTCGGGTACAGTTTTCGGGAATGAGCAGTTCTTC
j_gene: TRBJ2-7; abundance: -; v_gene: TRBV6-1; d_gene: -; CDR3aa: CASSDSYEQYF; CDR3nt: TGTGCCAGCAGTGACTCCTACGAGCAGTACTTC